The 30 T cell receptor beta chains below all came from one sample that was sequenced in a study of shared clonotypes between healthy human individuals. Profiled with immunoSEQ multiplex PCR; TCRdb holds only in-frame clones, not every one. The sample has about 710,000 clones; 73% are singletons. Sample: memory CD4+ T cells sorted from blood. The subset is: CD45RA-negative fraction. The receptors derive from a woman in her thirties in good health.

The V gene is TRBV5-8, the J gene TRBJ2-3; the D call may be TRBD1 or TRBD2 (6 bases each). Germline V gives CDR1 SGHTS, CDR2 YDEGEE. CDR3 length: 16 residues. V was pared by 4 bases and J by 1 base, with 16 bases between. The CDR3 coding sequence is TGTGCCAGCAGCCTGGGGGGCAGCCTGGGCACAGATACGCAGTATTTT. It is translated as CASSLGGSLGTDTQYF.

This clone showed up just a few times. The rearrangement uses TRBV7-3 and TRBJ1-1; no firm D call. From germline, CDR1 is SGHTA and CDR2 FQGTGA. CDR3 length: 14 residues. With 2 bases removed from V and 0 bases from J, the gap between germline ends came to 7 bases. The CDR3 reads CASSLLGMNTEAFF. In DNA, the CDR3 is TGTGCCAGCAGCTTATTGGGGATGAACACTGAAGCTTTCTTT.

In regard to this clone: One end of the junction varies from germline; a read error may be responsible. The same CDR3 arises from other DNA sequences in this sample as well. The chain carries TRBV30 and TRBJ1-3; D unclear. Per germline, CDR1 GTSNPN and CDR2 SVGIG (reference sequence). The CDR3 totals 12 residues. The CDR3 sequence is CAWTGSGNTIYF. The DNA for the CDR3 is TGTGCTTGGACGGGCTCTGGAAACACCATATATTTT.

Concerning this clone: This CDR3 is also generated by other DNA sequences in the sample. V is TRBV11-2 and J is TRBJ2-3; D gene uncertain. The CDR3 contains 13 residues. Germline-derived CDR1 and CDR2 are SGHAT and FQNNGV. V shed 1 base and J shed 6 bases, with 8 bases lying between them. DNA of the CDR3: TGTGCCAGCAGCTTAGGCCTCGCTGATACGCAGTATTTT. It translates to CASSLGLADTQYF. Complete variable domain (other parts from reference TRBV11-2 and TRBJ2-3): EAGVAQSPRYKIIEKRQSVAFWCNPISGHATLYWYQQILGQGPKLLIQFQNNGVVDDSQLPKDRFSAERLKGVDSTLKIQPAKLEDSAVYLCASSLGLADTQYFGPGTRLTVL.

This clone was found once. The CDR3 is CASSESMVSSGANVLTF. As DNA, the CDR3 is TGTGCCAGCAGTGAAAGCATGGTCTCCTCTGGGGCCAACGTCCTGACTTTC. The rearrangement joins TRBV6-1 to TRBJ2-6, with D hard to call. The CDR3 length is 17 residues. V was cut by 2 bases and J by 0 bases, with 11 bases left in between. Germline CDR1 is MNHNS and CDR2 is SASEGT.

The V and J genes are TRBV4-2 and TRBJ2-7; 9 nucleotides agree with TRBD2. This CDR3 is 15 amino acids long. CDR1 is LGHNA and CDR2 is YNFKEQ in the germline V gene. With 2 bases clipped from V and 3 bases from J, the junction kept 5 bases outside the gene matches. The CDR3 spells CASSQPGTSLYEQYF. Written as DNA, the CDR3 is TGTGCCAGCAGCCAACCCGGGACTAGCCTCTACGAGCAGTACTTC.

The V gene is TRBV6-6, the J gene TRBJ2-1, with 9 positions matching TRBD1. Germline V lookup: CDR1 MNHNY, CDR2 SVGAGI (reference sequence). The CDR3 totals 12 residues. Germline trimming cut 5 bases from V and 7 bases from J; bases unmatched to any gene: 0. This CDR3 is CASSGQGNEQFF. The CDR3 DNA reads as TGTGCCAGCAGTGGACAGGGGAATGAGCAGTTCTTC.

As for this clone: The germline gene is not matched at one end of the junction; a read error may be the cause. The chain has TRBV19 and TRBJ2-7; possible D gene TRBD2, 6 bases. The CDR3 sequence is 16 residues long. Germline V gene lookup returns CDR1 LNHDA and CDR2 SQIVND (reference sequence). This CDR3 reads CASSIPVREWSCEQYF. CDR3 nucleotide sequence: TGTGCCAGTAGTATACCCGTACGGGAGTGGTCCTGCGAGCAGTACTTC.

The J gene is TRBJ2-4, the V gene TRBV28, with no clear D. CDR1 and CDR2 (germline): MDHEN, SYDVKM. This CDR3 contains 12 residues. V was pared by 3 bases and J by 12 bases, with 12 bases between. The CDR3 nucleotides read TGTGCCAGCAGTTTTTCCTCTACAAATCAGTACTTC. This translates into CASSFSSTNQYF.

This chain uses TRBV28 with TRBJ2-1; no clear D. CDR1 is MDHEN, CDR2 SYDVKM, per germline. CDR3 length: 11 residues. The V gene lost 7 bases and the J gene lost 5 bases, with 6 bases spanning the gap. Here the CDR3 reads CASTYDNEQFF. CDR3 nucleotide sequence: TGTGCCAGCACATATGACAATGAGCAGTTCTTC.

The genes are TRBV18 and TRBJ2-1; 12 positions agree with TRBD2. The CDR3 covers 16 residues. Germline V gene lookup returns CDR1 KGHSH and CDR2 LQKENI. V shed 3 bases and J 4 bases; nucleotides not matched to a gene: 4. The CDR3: CASSPGGLAGYNEQFF. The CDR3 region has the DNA TGTGCCAGCTCACCTGGCGGACTAGCGGGATACAATGAGCAGTTCTTC.

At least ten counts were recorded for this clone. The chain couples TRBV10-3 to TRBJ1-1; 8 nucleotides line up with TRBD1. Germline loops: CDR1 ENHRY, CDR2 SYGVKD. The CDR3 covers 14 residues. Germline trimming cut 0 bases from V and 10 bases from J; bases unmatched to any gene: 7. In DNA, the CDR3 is TGTGCCATCAGTGAGTCGATGGGCAGGGGGCTAGCTTTCTTT. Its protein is CAISESMGRGLAFF.

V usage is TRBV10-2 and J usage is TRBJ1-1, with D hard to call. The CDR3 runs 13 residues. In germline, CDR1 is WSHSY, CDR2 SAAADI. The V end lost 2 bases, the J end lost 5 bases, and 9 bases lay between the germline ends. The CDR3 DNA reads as TGCGCCAGCAGTGAGAATGGTGGGACTGAAGCTTTCTTT. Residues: CASSENGGTEAFF.

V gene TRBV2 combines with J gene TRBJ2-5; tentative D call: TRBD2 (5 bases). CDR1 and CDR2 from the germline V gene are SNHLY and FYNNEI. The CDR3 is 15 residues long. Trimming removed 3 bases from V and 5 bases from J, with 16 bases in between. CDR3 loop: CASSDGWRAVETQYF. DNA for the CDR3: TGTGCCAGCAGTGATGGTTGGAGAGCGGTGGAGACCCAGTACTTC.

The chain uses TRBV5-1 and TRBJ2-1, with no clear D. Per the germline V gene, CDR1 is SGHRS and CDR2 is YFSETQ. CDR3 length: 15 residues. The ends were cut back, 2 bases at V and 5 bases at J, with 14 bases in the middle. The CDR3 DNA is TGCGCCAGCAGCTTATCAACGGCGACCAACAATGAGCAGTTCTTC. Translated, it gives CASSLSTATNNEQFF.

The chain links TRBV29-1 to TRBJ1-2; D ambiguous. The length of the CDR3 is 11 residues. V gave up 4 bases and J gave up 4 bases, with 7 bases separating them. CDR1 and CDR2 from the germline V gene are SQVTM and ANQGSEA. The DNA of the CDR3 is TGCAGCGTTGGAAGTCCCTATGGCTACACCTTC. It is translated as CSVGSPYGYTF. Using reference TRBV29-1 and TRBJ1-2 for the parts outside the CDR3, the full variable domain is SAVISQKPSRDICQRGTSLTIQCQVDSQVTMMFWYRQQPGQSLTLIATANQGSEATYESGFVIDKFPISRPNLTFSTLTVSNMSPEDSSIYLCSVGSPYGYTFGSGTRLTVV.

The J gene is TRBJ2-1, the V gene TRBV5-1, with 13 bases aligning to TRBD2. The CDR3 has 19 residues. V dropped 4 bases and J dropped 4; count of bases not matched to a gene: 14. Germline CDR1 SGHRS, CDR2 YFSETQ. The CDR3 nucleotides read TGCGCCAGCAGCCTAGGACTAGCGGGAGCGGGGGGAAGGTACAATGAGCAGTTCTTC. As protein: CASSLGLAGAGGRYNEQFF.

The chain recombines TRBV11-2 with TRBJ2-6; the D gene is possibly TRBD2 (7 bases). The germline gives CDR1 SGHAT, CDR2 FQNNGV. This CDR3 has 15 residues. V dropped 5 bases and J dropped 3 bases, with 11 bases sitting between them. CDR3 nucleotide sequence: TGTGCCAGCAGCGGGGGGGCCAGTGGGGCCAACGTCCTGACTTTC. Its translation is CASSGGASGANVLTF.

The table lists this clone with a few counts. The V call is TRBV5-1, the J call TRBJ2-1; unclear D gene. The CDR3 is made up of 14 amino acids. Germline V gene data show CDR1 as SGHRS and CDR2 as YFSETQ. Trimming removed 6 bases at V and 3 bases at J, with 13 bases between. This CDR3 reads CASKLEGGYNEQFF. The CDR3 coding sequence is TGCGCCAGCAAATTGGAAGGTGGCTACAATGAGCAGTTCTTC.

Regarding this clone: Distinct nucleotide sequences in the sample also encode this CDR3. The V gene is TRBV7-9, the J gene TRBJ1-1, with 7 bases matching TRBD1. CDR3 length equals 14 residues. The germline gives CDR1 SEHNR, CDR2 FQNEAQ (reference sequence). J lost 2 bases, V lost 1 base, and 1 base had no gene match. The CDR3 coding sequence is TGTGCCAGCAGCTTAGACAGGGGTAACACTGAAGCTTTCTTT. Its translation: CASSLDRGNTEAFF.

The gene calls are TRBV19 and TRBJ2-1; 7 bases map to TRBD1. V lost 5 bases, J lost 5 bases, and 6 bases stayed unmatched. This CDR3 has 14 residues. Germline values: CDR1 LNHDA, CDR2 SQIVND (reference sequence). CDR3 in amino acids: CASSLRQGHNEQFF. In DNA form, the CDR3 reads TGTGCCAGTAGTTTAAGACAGGGCCACAATGAGCAGTTCTTC.

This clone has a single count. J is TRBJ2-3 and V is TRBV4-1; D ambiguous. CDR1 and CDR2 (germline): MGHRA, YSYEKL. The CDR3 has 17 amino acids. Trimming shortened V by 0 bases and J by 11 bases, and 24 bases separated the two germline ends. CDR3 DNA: TGCGCCAGCAGCCAAGATCCCGACGCCCTTATTTTAAGCAGGCAGTATTTT. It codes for CASSQDPDALILSRQYF.

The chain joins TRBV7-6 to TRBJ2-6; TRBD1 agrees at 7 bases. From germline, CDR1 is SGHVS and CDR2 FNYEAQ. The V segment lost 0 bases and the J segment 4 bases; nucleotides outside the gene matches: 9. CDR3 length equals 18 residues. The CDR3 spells CASSLAGGVVSGANVLTF. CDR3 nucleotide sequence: TGTGCCAGCAGCTTAGCAGGGGGCGTAGTATCCGGGGCCAACGTCCTGACTTTC.

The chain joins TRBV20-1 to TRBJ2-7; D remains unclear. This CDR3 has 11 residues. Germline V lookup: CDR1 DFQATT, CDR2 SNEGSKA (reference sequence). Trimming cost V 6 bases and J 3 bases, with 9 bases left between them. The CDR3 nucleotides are TGCAGTGCAATTCGGATCTACGAGCAGTACTTC. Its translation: CSAIRIYEQYF.

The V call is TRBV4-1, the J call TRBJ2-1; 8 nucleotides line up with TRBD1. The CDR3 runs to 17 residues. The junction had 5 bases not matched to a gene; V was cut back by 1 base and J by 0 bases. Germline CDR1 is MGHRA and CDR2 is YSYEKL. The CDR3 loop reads CASSQVEDRGSYNEQFF. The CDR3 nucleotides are TGCGCCAGCAGCCAAGTTGAAGACAGGGGCTCCTACAATGAGCAGTTCTTC.

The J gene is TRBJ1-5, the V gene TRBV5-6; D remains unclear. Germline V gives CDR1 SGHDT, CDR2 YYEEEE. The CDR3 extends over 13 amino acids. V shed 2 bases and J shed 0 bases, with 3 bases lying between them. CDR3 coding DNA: TGTGCCAGCAGCTTTAATAGCAATCAGCCCCAGCATTTT. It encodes CASSFNSNQPQHF. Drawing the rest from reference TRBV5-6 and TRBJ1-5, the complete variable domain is DAGVTQSPTHLIKTRGQQVTLRCSPKSGHDTVSWYQQALGQGPQFIFQYYEEEERQRGNFPDRFSGHQFPNYSSELNVNALLLGDSALYLCASSFNSNQPQHFGDGTRLSIL.

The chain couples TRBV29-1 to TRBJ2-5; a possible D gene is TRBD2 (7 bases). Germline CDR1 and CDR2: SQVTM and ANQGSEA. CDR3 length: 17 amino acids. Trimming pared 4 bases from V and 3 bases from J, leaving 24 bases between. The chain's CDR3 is CSVAGEGHHIRKETQYF. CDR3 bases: TGCAGCGTTGCAGGGGAGGGACACCATATTAGAAAAGAGACCCAGTACTTC.

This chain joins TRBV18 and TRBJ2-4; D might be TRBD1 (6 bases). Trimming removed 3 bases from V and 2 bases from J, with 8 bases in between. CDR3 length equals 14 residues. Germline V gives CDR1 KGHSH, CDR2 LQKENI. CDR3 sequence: CASSPDRSKNIQYF. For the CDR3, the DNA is TGTGCCAGCTCACCCGACAGGTCCAAAAACATTCAGTACTTC.

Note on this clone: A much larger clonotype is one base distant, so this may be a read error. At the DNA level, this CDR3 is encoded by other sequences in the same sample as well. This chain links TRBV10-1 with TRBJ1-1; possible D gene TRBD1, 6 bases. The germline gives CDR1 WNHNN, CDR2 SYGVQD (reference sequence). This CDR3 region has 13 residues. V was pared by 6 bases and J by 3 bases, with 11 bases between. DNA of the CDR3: TGCGCCAGCAGACCGAACAGGGACACTGAAGCTTTCTTT. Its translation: CASRPNRDTEAFF.

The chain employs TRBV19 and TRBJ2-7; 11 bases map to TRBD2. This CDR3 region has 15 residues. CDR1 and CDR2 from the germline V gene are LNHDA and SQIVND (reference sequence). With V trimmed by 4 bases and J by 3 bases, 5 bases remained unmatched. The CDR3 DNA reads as TGTGCCAGTAGTAGCAGGGGACTAGCGGACTACGAGCAGTACTTC. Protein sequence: CASSSRGLADYEQYF. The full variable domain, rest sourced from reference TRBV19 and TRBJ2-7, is DGGITQSPKYLFRKEGQNVTLSCEQNLNHDAMYWYRQDPGQGLRLIYYSQIVNDFQKGDIAEGYSVSREKKESFPLTVTSAQKNPTAFYLCASSSRGLADYEQYFGPGTRLTVT.